The following is a TCR beta chain sequence with its context. Its antigen remains unknown. Amplification used 60 Vbeta primers and 13 Jbeta primers. Generated by immunoSEQ multiplex PCR, the TCRdb table keeps only in-frame clones and is missing some. The sample shows approximately 120,000 clones, 69% of them seen only once. The entry originates in a study of cytomegalovirus exposure and HLA in healthy donors. Whole-study findings and limits: One cluster of highly shared sequence variants probably arose as a sequencing artifact. The study found most TCR sequences rare, yet found some public TCRs in many donors.

This sequence was found in a woman in her 70s in good health and CMV-seropositive. Sample: PBMCs.

As DNA, the CDR3 is TGTGCCAGCAGCTTAGAAGGAGGAATCGGGAATTCACCCCTCCACTTT. This codes for CASSLEGGIGNSPLHF. The chain couples TRBV7-2 to TRBJ1-6; D gene uncertain. Germline V gives CDR1 SGHTA, CDR2 FQGNSA. CDR3 length: 16 amino acids. Trimming shortened V by 1 base and J by 7 bases, and 14 bases separated the two germline ends.